A selection of T cell receptor beta chains follows, all from one sample in a study of T-cell reconstitution after alpha-beta-depleted transplantation in children. TCRdb processed the PCR reads anew with MiXCR; each CDR3 protein has one entry. The sample consists of about a million distinct CDR3 sequences, around 30% of them appearing once. Sequenced material: PBMCs, mostly from graft donor cells, taken 360 days after TCRalphabeta/CD19-depleted stem cell transplant. The receptors shown here come from a boy younger than two who had a stem cell transplant for SCID, so the T cells may come from the graft donor. CDR3s include the opening cysteine and the closing phenylalanine or tryptophan. The D gene is left open where the match is weak. Size is stated for part of the rows, as once, few or many counts, or as a class when the clone is expanded.

v_call	d_call	j_call	clone_size	cdr3_nt	cdr3_aa
TRBV2	NA	TRBJ2-1	many	TGTGCCAGCAGTGTAGGAGAAACCCACAATGAGCAGTTCTTC	CASSVGETHNEQFF
TRBV6-6	NA	TRBJ2-7	many	TGTGCCAGCAGTTACCAGGACTCGAGATCCTACGAGCAGTACTTC	CASSYQDSRSYEQYF
TRBV20-1	TRBD1	TRBJ2-7	NA	TGCAGTGCTGGACAGGGAGAAGAGCAGTACTTC	CSAGQGEEQYF
TRBV20-1	TRBD1	TRBJ2-3	few	TGCAGTGCCCAGCGAACAGGGGGCCTTAGCACAGATACGCAGTATTTT	CSAQRTGGLSTDTQYF
TRBV27	TRBD1	TRBJ2-7	NA	TGTGCCACCGGACAGGGCCCCTCCTACGAGCAGTACTTC	CATGQGPSYEQYF
TRBV5-1	NA	TRBJ2-1	few	TGCGCCAGTACCGGAGGGGGACTCTACAATGAGCAGTTCTTC	CASTGGGLYNEQFF
TRBV5-1	TRBD1	TRBJ1-2	NA	TGCGCCAGCAGCTGGGGGGGACAGAACTATGGCTACACCTTC	CASSWGGQNYGYTF
TRBV29-1	NA	TRBJ2-3	few	TGCAGCGTTCTCAGCTACACAGATACGCAGTATTTT	CSVLSYTDTQYF
TRBV20-1	NA	TRBJ2-7	NA	TGCAGTGCTGGGATGGACGTCTACGAGCAGTACTTC	CSAGMDVYEQYF
TRBV6-1	TRBD1	TRBJ1-2	few	TGTGCCAGTCGCGCCGGGGACAGGGTTAATGGCTACACCTTC	CASRAGDRVNGYTF
TRBV11-2	TRBD1	TRBJ2-3	few	TGTGCCAGCAGCCCATGGACAGGGGGCGAAGATACGCAGTATTTT	CASSPWTGGEDTQYF
TRBV3-1	TRBD2	TRBJ2-2	NA	TGTGCCAGCAGCCAAATAGCGGGGGTGAACACCGGGGAGCTGTTTTTT	CASSQIAGVNTGELFF
TRBV12-3/TRBV12-4	TRBD1	TRBJ2-7	NA	TGTGCCAGCAGTCTATACCGGGACAGGGCTTACGAGCAGTACTTC	CASSLYRDRAYEQYF
TRBV9	NA	TRBJ2-2	few	TGTGCCAGCAGCGCTTACCAGGGGCCAACCGGGGAGCTGTTTTTT	CASSAYQGPTGELFF
TRBV12-3/TRBV12-4	TRBD2	TRBJ2-1	NA	TGTGCCAGCGGCCGGACTAGCGTCCACAATGAGCAGTTCTTC	CASGRTSVHNEQFF
TRBV7-2	NA	TRBJ1-1	few	TGTGCCAGCAGGCAGGACGGTCCGATGAACACTGAAGCTTTCTTT	CASRQDGPMNTEAFF
TRBV6-1	NA	TRBJ2-6	NA	TGTGCCAGCGGACGATCGACACGGGCCCCTGGGGCCAACGTCCTGACTTTC	CASGRSTRAPGANVLTF
TRBV6-6	NA	TRBJ1-2	NA	TGTGCCAGCAGTTACGGGATTAAGTATGGCTACACCTTC	CASSYGIKYGYTF
TRBV12-3/TRBV12-4	NA	TRBJ2-3	NA	TGTGCCAGCAGTTTAGCGCCGGACGCCACAGATACGCAGTATTTT	CASSLAPDATDTQYF
TRBV29-1	NA	TRBJ1-4	NA	TGCAGCGCAGCCTCAATGGGGCGCGGTGAAAAACTGTTTTTT	CSAASMGRGEKLFF
TRBV11-2	TRBD2	TRBJ2-5	NA	TGTGCCAGCAGCTGGACTAGCCCGGGTTCTACCCTGTACCAAGAGACCCAGTACTTC	CASSWTSPGSTLYQETQYF
TRBV15	NA	TRBJ2-5	few	TGTGCCACCAGCAGAGATCTCCAACTGGGGGAGACCCAGTACTTC	CATSRDLQLGETQYF
TRBV27	NA	TRBJ1-1	few	TGTGCCAGCAGTTCGGACAGTGACACTGAAGCTTTCTTT	CASSSDSDTEAFF
TRBV29-1	NA	TRBJ2-5	NA	TGCAGCGCTTGCTCGGACAAACAAGAGACCCAGTACTTC	CSACSDKQETQYF
TRBV6-5	NA	TRBJ1-5	NA	TGTGCCAGCAGTTACCGCCCGGGGGGGAGTCAGCCCCAGCATTTT	CASSYRPGGSQPQHF
TRBV9	NA	TRBJ2-7	NA	TGTGCCAGCAGCGTAGCTCGGGCCGAACTGGGGGAGCAGTACTTC	CASSVARAELGEQYF
TRBV15	TRBD1	TRBJ1-1	NA	TGTGCCACCAGCAGAGGTCTACAGGGGGGGGAAGCTTTCTTT	CATSRGLQGGEAFF
TRBV4-1	TRBD1	TRBJ1-6	NA	TGCGCCAGCAGCTACGGGACAGAAGTTAATTCACCCCTCCACTTT	CASSYGTEVNSPLHF
TRBV25-1	NA	TRBJ2-6	NA	TGTGCCAGCAGTGTAACAGCGGCCAACGTCCTGACTTTC	CASSVTAANVLTF
TRBV12-3/TRBV12-4	NA	TRBJ2-7	few	TGTGCCAGCAGTTTGTACGGGGACTGGACCTACGAGCAGTACTTC	CASSLYGDWTYEQYF